This T cell receptor beta chain comes out of a study of blood T cell repertoires in COVID-19. Study-level background: The analysed material was cDNA or gDNA that came from T cells, B-cell-depleted T cells, or PBMCs.

CDR1 and CDR2 from the germline V gene are MDHEN and SYDVKM. The CDR3 has 13 residues. V lost 6 bases and J lost 0, with 3 bases in between. Method: immunoSEQ multiplex PCR; TCRdb's copy keeps in-frame clones and lacks some. The sample lists 200,000 to 250,000 clones, roughly 84% occurring once. This TCR came from a man aged 40-55 years with acute or convalescent COVID-19. This sequence joins TRBV28 and TRBJ1-6; D unresolved. Sample: peripheral blood. The CDR3 nucleotides read TGTGCCAGCAGCAGCTCCTATAATTCACCCCTCCACTTT. Amino acid sequence: CASSSSYNSPLHF. Together with reference TRBV28 and TRBJ1-6, the CDR3 gives the full variable domain: DVKVTQSSRYLVKRTGEKVFLECVQDMDHENMFWYRQDPGLGLRLIYFSYDVKMKEKGDIPEGYSVSREKKERFSLILESASTNQTSMYLCASSSSYNSPLHFGNGTRLTVT.